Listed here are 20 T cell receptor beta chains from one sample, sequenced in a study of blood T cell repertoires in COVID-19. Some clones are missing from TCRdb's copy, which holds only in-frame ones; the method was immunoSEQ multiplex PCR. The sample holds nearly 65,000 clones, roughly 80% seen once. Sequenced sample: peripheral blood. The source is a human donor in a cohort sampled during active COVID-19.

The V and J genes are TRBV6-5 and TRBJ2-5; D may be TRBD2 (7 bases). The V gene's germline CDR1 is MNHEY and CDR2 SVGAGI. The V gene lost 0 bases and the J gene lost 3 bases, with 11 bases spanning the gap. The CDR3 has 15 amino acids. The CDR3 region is CASSYSRGGKETQYF. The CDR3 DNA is TGTGCCAGCAGTTACTCGAGGGGGGGGAAAGAGACCCAGTACTTC.

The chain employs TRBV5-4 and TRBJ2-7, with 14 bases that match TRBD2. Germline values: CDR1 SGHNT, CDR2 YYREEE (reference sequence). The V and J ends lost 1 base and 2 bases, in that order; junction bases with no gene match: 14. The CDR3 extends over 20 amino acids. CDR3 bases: TGTGCCAGCAGCTTGTTGCCCCTCGCTGCGGGACTAGCGGGAGCCTACGAGCAGTACTTC. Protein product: CASSLLPLAAGLAGAYEQYF.

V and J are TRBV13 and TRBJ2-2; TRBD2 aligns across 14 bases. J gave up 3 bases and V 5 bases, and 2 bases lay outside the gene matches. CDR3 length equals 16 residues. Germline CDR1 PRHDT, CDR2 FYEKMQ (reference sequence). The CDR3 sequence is CASSVGLAGDTGELFF. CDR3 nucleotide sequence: TGTGCCAGCAGCGTGGGACTAGCGGGGGACACCGGGGAGCTGTTTTTT. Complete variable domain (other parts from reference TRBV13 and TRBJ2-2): AAGVIQSPRHLIKEKRETATLKCYPIPRHDTVYWYQQGPGQDPQFLISFYEKMQSDKGSIPDRFSAQQFSDYHSELNMSSLELGDSALYFCASSVGLAGDTGELFFGEGSRLTVL.

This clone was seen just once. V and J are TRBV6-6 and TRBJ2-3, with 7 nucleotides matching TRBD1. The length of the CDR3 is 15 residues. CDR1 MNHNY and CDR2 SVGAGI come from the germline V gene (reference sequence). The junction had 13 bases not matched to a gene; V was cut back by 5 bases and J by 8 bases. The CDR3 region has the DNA TGTGCCAGCAGTCTGGACAGGCTAGTAGGTGGTACGCAGTATTTT. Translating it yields CASSLDRLVGGTQYF.

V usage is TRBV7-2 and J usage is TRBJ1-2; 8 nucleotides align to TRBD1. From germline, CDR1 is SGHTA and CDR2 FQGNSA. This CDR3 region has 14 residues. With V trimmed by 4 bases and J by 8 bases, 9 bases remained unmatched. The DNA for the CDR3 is TGTGCCAGCAGCTCAGACAGGGGAGTAGGGGGCTACACCTTC. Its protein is CASSSDRGVGGYTF.

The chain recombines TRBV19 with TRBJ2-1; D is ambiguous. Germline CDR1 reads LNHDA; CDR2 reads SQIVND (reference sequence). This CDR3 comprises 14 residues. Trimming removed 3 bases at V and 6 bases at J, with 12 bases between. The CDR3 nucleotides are TGTGCCAGTAGTATCGAGGCTTTCTTCAATGAGCAGTTCTTC. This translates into CASSIEAFFNEQFF.

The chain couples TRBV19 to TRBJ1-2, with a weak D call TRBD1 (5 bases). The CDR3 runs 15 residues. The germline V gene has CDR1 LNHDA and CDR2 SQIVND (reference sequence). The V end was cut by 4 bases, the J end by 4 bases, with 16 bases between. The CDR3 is CASSTPGGDGYGYTF. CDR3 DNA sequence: TGTGCCAGTAGTACGCCCGGGGGGGACGGCTATGGCTACACCTTC.

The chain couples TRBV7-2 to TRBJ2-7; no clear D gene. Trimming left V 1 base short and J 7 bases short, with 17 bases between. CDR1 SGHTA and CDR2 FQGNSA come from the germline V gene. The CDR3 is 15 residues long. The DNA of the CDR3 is TGTGCCAGCAGCTTAGTATATACCACCTCTCGGGAGCAGTACTTC. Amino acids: CASSLVYTTSREQYF.

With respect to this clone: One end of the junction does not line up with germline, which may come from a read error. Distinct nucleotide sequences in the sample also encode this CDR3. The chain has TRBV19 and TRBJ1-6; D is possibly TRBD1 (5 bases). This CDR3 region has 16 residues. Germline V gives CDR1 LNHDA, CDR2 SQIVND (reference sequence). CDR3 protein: CASSPRDRGYNSPLHF. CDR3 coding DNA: TGTGCCAGTAGTCCTCGCGATAGGGGCTATAATTCACCCCTCCATTTT.

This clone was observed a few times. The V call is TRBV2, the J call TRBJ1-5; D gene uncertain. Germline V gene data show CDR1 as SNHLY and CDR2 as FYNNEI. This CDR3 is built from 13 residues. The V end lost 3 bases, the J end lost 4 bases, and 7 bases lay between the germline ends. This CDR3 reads CASSEERNQPQHF. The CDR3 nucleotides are TGTGCCAGCAGTGAGGAGAGGAATCAGCCCCAGCATTTT. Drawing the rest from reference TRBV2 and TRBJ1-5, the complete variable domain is EPEVTQTPSHQVTQMGQEVILRCVPISNHLYFYWYRQILGQKVEFLVSFYNNEISEKSEIFDDQFSVERPDGSNFTLKIRSTKLEDSAMYFCASSEERNQPQHFGDGTRLSIL.

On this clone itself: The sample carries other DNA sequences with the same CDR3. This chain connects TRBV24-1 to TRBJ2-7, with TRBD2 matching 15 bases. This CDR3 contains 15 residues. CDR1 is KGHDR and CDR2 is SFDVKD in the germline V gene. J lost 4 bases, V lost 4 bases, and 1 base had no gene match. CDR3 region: CATSEGLAGGYEQYF. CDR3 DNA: TGTGCCACCAGTGAGGGACTAGCGGGAGGTTACGAGCAGTACTTC.

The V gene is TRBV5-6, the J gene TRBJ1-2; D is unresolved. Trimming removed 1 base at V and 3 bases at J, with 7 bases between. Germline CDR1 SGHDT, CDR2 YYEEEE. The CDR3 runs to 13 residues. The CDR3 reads CASSLSSYYGYTF. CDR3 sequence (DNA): TGTGCCAGCAGCTTGAGTAGTTACTATGGCTACACCTTC.

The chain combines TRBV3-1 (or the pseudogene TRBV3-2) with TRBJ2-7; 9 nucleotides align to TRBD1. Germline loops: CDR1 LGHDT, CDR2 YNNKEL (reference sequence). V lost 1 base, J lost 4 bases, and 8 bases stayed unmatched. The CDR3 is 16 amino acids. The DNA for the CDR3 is TGTGCCAGCAGCCAAGTCCGGGACAGGGTAGATTACGAGCAGTACTTC. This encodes CASSQVRDRVDYEQYF.

CDR3 DNA sequence: TGTGCCAGTAGTGCGGGTGTATTTACTGAAGCTTTCTTT. This gives the protein CASSAGVFTEAFF. The chain has TRBV19 and TRBJ1-1, with D hard to call. Between the trimmed V and J ends, which lost 5 bases and 5 bases, there was a span of 12 bases. Germline CDR1 LNHDA, CDR2 SQIVND (reference sequence). The CDR3 runs 13 residues. The complete variable domain, with remaining parts taken from reference TRBV19 and TRBJ1-1, reads DGGITQSPKYLFRKEGQNVTLSCEQNLNHDAMYWYRQDPGQGLRLIYYSQIVNDFQKGDIAEGYSVSREKKESFPLTVTSAQKNPTAFYLCASSAGVFTEAFFGQGTRLTVV.

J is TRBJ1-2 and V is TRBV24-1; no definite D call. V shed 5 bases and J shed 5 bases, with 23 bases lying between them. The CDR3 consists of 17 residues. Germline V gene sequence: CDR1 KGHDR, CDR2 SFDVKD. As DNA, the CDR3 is TGTGCCACCAGTGCGGGTGGAAGTTCTTGGGAGGAGTATGGCTACACCTTC. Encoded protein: CATSAGGSSWEEYGYTF.

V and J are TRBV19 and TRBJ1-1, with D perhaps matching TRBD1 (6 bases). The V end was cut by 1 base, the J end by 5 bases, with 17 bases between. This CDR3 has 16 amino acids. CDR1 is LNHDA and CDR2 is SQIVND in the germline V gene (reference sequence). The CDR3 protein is CASSIGRGAILTEAFF. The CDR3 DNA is TGTGCCAGTAGTATAGGTCGGGGGGCAATTTTAACTGAAGCTTTCTTT.

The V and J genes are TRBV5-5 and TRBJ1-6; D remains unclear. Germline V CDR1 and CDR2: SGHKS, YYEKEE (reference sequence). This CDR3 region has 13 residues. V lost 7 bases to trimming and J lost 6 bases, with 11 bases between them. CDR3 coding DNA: TGTGCCAGCGACCGGGATTTTAATTCACCCCTCCACTTT. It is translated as CASDRDFNSPLHF.

CDR3: CASSGTSSSGNTIYF. Written as DNA, the CDR3 is TGTGCCAGCAGCGGGACATCCAGCTCTGGAAACACCATATATTTT. J is TRBJ1-3 and V is TRBV6-5; TRBD1 is a possible D gene (6 bases). The germline CDR1 and CDR2 sequences are MNHEY and SVGAGI. Trimming pared 6 bases from V and 0 bases from J, leaving 12 bases between. The CDR3 is 15 amino acids.

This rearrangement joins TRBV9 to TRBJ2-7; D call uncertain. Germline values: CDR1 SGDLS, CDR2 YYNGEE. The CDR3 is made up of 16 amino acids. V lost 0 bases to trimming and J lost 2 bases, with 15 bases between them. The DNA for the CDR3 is TGTGCCAGCAGCGTAGCCTTCGCGGCCGGAGCCTACGAGCAGTACTTC. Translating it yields CASSVAFAAGAYEQYF.

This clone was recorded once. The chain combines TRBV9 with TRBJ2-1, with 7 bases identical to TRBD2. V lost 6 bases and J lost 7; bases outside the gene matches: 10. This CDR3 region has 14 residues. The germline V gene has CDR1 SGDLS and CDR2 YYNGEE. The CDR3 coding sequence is TGTGCCAGCACGGGGGGAGGGCCGCATAATGAGCAGTTCTTC. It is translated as CASTGGGPHNEQFF.